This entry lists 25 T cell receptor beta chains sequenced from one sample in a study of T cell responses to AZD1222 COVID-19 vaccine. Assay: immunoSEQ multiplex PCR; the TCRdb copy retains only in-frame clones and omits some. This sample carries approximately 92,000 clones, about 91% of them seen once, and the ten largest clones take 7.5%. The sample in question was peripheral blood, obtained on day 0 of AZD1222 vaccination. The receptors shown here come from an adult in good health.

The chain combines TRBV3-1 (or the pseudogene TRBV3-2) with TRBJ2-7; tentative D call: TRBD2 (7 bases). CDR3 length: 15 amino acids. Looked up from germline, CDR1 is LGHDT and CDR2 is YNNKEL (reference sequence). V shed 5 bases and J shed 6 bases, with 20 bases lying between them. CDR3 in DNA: TGTGCCAGCAGCTGGGGCGGGGGCCAATGGGGCGAGCAGTACTTC. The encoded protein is CASSWGGGQWGEQYF.

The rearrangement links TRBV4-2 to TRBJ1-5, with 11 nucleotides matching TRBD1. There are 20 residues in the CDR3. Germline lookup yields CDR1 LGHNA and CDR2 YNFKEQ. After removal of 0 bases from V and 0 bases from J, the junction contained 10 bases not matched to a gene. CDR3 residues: CASSQDLGTGGVYSNQPQHF. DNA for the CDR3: TGTGCCAGCAGCCAAGATTTGGGGACAGGGGGTGTATATAGCAATCAGCCCCAGCATTTT.

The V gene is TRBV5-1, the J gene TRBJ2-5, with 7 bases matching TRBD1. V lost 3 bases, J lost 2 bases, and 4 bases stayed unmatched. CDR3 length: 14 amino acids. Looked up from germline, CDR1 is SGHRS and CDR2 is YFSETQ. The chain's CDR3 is CASSSGQVQETQYF. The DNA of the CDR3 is TGCGCCAGCAGCTCCGGACAGGTACAAGAGACCCAGTACTTC.

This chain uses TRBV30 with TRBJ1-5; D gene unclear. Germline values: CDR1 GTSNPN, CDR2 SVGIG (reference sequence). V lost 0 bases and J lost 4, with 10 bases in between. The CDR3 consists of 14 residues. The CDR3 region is CAWSVWGGNQPQHF. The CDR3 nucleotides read TGTGCCTGGAGTGTATGGGGAGGTAATCAGCCCCAGCATTTT.

The CDR3 here is CATSRTGQVWTEAFF. The DNA of the CDR3 is TGTGCCACCAGCAGAACCGGACAGGTATGGACTGAAGCTTTCTTT. The V and J genes are TRBV15 and TRBJ1-1; 7 bases align to TRBD1. This CDR3 is built from 15 residues. The germline CDR1 and CDR2 sequences are LNHNV and YYDKDF (reference sequence). The J segment lost 5 bases and the V segment lost 2 bases, leaving 8 bases of the junction unmatched.

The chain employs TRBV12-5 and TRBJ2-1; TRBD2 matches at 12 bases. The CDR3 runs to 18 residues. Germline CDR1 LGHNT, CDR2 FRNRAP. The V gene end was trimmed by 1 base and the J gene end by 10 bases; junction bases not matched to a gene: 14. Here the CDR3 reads CASGLGKGVSSGRAEQFF. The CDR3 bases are TGTGCTAGTGGTTTGGGGAAGGGTGTCTCTAGCGGGAGGGCCGAGCAGTTCTTC. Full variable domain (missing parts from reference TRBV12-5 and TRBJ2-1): DARVTQTPRHKVTEMGQEVTMRCQPILGHNTVFWYRQTMMQGLELLAYFRNRAPLDDSGMPKDRFSAEMPDATLATLKIQPSEPRDSAVYFCASGLGKGVSSGRAEQFFGPGTRLTVL.

The chain's CDR3 is CASSLSGQNTGELFF. Here the CDR3 DNA reads TGCGCCAGCAGCCTTTCGGGACAGAACACCGGGGAGCTGTTTTTT. The chain recombines TRBV4-1 with TRBJ2-2; D is perhaps TRBD1 (6 bases). V was shortened by 4 bases and J by 1 base, with 10 bases between the two germline ends. From germline, CDR1 is MGHRA and CDR2 YSYEKL. The CDR3 length is 15 residues.

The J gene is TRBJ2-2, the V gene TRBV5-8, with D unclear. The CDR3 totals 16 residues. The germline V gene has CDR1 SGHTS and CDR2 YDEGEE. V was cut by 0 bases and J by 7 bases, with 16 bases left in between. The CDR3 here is CASSLASSMFNGELFF. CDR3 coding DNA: TGTGCCAGCAGCTTGGCGTCCAGTATGTTTAACGGGGAGCTGTTTTTT.

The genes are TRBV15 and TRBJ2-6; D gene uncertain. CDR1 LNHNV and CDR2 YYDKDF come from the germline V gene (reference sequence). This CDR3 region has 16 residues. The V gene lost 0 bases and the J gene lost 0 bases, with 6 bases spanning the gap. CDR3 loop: CATSRETGSGANVLTF. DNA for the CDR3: TGTGCCACCAGCAGAGAAACCGGCTCTGGGGCCAACGTCCTGACTTTC.

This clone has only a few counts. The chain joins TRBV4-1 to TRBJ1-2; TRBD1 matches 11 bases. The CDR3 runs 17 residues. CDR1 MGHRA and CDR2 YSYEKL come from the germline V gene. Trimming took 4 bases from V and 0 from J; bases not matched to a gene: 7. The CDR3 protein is CASSLQDRGPPNYGYTF. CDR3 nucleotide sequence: TGCGCCAGCAGCCTTCAGGACAGGGGGCCTCCTAACTATGGCTACACCTTC.

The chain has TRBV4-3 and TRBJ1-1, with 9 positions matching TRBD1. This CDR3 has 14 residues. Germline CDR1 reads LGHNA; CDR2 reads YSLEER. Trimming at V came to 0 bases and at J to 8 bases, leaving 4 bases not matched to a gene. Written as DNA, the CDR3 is TGCGCCAGCAGCCAAGAACAGGGGGCTTTGGAAGCTTTCTTT. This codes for CASSQEQGALEAFF.

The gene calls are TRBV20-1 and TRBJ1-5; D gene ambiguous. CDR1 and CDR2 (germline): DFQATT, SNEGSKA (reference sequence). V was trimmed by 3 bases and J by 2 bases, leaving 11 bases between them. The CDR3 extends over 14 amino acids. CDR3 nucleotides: TGCAGTGCTAGTTGGGGTCGGGGCAATCAGCCCCAGCATTTT. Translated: CSASWGRGNQPQHF.

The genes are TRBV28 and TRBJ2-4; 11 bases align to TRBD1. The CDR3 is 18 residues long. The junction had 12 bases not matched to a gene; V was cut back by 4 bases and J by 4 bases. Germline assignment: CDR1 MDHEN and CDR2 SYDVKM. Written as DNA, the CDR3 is TGTGCCAGCAGTTCCAGACGCACGGGACAGGGGGTAAAAAACATTCAGTACTTC. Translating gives CASSSRRTGQGVKNIQYF. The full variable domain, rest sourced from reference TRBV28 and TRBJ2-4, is DVKVTQSSRYLVKRTGEKVFLECVQDMDHENMFWYRQDPGLGLRLIYFSYDVKMKEKGDIPEGYSVSREKKERFSLILESASTNQTSMYLCASSSRRTGQGVKNIQYFGAGTRLSVL.

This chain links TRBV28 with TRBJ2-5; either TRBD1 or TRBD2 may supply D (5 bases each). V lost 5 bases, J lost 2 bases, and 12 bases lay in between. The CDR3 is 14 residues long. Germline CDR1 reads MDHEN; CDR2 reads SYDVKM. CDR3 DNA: TGTGCCAGCAGTACCCCAGGGAGTCAAGAGACCCAGTACTTC. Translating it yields CASSTPGSQETQYF.

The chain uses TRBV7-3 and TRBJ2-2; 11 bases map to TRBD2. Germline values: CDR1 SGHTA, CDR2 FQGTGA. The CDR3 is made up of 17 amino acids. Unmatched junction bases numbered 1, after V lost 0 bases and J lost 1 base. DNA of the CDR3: TGTGCCAGCAGCTTAACCGGGACTAGCGGGAACACCGGGGAGCTGTTTTTT. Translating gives CASSLTGTSGNTGELFF.

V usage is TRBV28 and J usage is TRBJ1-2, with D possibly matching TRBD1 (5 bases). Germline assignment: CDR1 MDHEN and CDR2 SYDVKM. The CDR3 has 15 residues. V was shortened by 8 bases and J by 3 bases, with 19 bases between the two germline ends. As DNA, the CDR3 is TGTGCCAGCGCAGCCTGGGACTCTCCCCACTATGGCTACACCTTC. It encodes CASAAWDSPHYGYTF.

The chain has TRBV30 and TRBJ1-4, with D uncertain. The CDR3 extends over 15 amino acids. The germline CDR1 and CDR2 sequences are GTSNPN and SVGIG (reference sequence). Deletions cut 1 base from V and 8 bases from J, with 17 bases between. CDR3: CAWSAKAGAREKLFF. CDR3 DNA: TGTGCCTGGAGTGCTAAGGCCGGTGCTAGGGAAAAACTGTTTTTT.

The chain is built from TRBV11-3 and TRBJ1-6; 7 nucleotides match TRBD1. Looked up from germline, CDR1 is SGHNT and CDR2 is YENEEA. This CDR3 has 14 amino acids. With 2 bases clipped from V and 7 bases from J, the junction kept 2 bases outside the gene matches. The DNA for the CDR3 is TGTGCCAGCAGCTTACAGGGGGAAAATTCACCCCTCCACTTT. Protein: CASSLQGENSPLHF.

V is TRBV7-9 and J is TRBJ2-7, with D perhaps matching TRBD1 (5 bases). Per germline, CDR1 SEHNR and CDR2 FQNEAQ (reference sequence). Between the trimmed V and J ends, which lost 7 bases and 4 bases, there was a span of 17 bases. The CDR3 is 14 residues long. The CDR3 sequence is CASTSRGSNYEQYF. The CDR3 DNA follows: TGTGCCAGCACCTCAAGGGGATCAAATTACGAGCAGTACTTC. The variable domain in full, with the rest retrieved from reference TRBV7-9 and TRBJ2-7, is DTGVSQNPRHKITKRGQNVTFRCDPISEHNRLYWYRQTLGQGPEFLTYFQNEAQLEKSRLLSDRFSAERPKGSFSTLEIQRTEQGDSAMYLCASTSRGSNYEQYFGPGTRLTVT.

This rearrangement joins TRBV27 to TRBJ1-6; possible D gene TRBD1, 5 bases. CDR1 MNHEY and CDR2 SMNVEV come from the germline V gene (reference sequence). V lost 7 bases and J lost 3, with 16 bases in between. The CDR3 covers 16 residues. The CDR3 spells CASIAGGTLYNSPLHF. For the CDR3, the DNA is TGTGCCAGCATCGCTGGGGGGACCCTCTATAATTCACCCCTCCACTTT.

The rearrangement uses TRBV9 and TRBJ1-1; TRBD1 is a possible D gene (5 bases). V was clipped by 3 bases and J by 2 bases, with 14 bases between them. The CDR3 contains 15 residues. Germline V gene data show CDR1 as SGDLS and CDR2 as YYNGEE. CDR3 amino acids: CASSGARGGNTEAFF. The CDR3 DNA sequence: TGTGCCAGCAGCGGAGCAAGGGGTGGAAACACTGAAGCTTTCTTT.

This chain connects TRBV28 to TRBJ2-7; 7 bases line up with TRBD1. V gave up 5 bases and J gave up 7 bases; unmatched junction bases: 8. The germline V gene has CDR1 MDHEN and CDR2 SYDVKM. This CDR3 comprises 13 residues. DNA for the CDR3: TGTGCCAGCAGTAGGGACAGTACGGGGGAGCAGTACTTC. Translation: CASSRDSTGEQYF.

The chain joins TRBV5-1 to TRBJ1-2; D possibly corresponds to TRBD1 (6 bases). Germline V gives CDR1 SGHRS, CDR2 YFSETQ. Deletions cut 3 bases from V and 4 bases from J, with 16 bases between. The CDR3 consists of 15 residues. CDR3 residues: CASSWALGAGYGYTF. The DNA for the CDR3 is TGCGCCAGCAGCTGGGCCCTGGGGGCCGGCTATGGCTACACCTTC.

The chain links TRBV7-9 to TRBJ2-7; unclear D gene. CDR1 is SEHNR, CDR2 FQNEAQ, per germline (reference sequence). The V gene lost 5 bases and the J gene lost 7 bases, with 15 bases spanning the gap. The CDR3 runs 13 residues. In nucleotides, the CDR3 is TGTGCCAGCAGCCTCACAGTCGTAGGGGAGCAGTACTTC. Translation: CASSLTVVGEQYF.

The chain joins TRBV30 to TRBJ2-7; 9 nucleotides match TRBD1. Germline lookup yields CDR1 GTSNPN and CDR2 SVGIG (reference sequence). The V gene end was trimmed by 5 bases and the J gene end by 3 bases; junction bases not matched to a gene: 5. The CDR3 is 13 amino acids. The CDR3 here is CAWHTGQGYEQYF. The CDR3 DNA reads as TGTGCCTGGCATACGGGACAGGGCTACGAGCAGTACTTC.